One sample yielded the 14 T cell receptor beta chains listed below, sequenced in a study of response to subunit inactivated influenza vaccine. MiXCR was run by TCRdb on the RT-PCR reads, yielding one entry per CDR3 protein. The sample consists of 710,000 or so distinct CDR3 sequences, 15% to 19% of them appearing once. This sample comprised PBMCs from blood, obtained roughly 13 days after vaccination. These receptors originate from a man aged 50-60 years who received an inactivated influenza vaccine.

This chain connects TRBV19 to TRBJ2-3; D not certain. CDR3 length: 13 residues. CDR1 is LNHDA, CDR2 SQIVND, per germline (reference sequence). Trimming left V 4 bases short and J 2 bases short, with 7 bases between. CDR3 amino acids: CASSRSATDTQYF. The CDR3 DNA is TGTGCCAGTAGTAGGTCGGCCACAGATACGCAGTATTTT.

The gene calls are TRBV20-1 and TRBJ2-5; 9 nucleotides agree with TRBD1. The CDR3 sequence is 15 residues long. With V trimmed by 0 bases and J by 6 bases, 8 bases remained unmatched. The germline V gene has CDR1 DFQATT and CDR2 SNEGSKA (reference sequence). Here the CDR3 DNA reads TGCAGTGCTAGAGATTCGACAGGGGGGAGTCAGACCCAGTACTTC. This translates into CSARDSTGGSQTQYF.

The rearrangement uses TRBV15 and TRBJ1-3; no firm D call. The CDR3 runs to 15 residues. Looked up from germline, CDR1 is LNHNV and CDR2 is YYDKDF (reference sequence). The V end was cut by 0 bases, the J end by 2 bases, with 8 bases between. The CDR3 here is CATSRDVTTGNTIYF. The CDR3 DNA reads as TGTGCCACCAGCAGAGATGTGACGACTGGAAACACCATATATTTT.

This clonotype was counted only a few times. The CDR3 nucleotides are TGCGCCAGCAGCCAGGGTGTGCTAGCGGGGGTGCAAGAGACCCAGTACTTC. It yields the protein CASSQGVLAGVQETQYF. This sequence joins TRBV4-1 and TRBJ2-5, with 10 bases identical to TRBD2. Trimming cost V 3 bases and J 2 bases; bases outside gene matches: 9. CDR3 length: 17 amino acids. The germline V gene has CDR1 MGHRA and CDR2 YSYEKL.

The chain employs TRBV2 and TRBJ1-1; TRBD1 matches at 7 bases. CDR1 is SNHLY, CDR2 FYNNEI, per germline. CDR3 size: 17 residues. CDR3 residues: CAVEGEGLTGRGTEAFF. CDR3 coding DNA: TGTGCGGTAGAGGGGGAGGGACTGACAGGGAGAGGAACTGAAGCTTTCTTT.

The rearrangement links TRBV20-1 to TRBJ1-1, with TRBD1 identical over 8 bases. V was clipped by 4 bases and J by 1 base; unmatched bases: 5. The CDR3 runs to 14 residues. Germline V lookup: CDR1 DFQATT, CDR2 SNEGSKA (reference sequence). The CDR3 loop reads CSAKPTGENTEAFF. The CDR3 DNA is TGCAGTGCTAAACCGACAGGGGAGAACACTGAAGCTTTCTTT.

This clonotype has only a few counts. CDR3 sequence (DNA): TGTGCTAGCCCTACCAAGGTAGGGAATCGTACTGAAGCTTTCTTT. Translated, it gives CASPTKVGNRTEAFF. This chain connects TRBV7-7 to TRBJ1-1; no firm D call. The CDR3 consists of 15 residues. Germline CDR1 is SSHAT and CDR2 is FNYEAQ (reference sequence). The full variable domain, in which reference TRBV7-7 and TRBJ1-1 provide the parts outside the CDR3, is GAGVSQSPRYKVTKRGQDVTLRCDPISSHATLYWYQQALGQGPEFLTYFNYEAQPDKSGLPSDRFSAERPEGSISTLTIQRTEQRDSAMYRCASPTKVGNRTEAFFGQGTRLTVV.

The chain is built from TRBV3-1 and TRBJ1-2, with D perhaps matching TRBD1 (5 bases). Germline V CDR1 and CDR2: LGHDT, YNNKEL (reference sequence). The CDR3 covers 14 residues. V shed 5 bases and J shed 5 bases, with 15 bases lying between them. The DNA for the CDR3 is TGTGCCAGCAGCGAACAGGATGGGGTATATGGCTACACCTTC. It translates to CASSEQDGVYGYTF.

This chain connects TRBV11-2 to TRBJ2-6; D gene uncertain. Germline V gene lookup returns CDR1 SGHAT and CDR2 FQNNGV. The CDR3 consists of 15 residues. With 11 bases removed from V and 0 bases from J, the gap between germline ends came to 14 bases. This CDR3 is CAGSGGLSGANVLTF. CDR3 nucleotides: TGTGCCGGGTCAGGTGGTCTCTCTGGGGCCAACGTCCTGACTTTC.

The rearrangement uses TRBV5-1 and TRBJ1-4; D not certain. The germline gives CDR1 SGHRS, CDR2 YFSETQ. V lost 2 bases, J lost 3 bases, and 11 bases lay in between. The CDR3 sequence is 15 residues long. The CDR3 DNA sequence: TGCGCCAGCAGCTTCTTGTCGGGCCCTAATGAAAAACTGTTTTTT. Encoded protein: CASSFLSGPNEKLFF.

This clonotype turned up a few times. V is TRBV11-2 and J is TRBJ2-3; 16 bases are shared with TRBD2. Germline V gives CDR1 SGHAT, CDR2 FQNNGV. Trimming cost V 5 bases and J 7 bases; bases outside gene matches: 6. This CDR3 contains 16 residues. CDR3 sequence: CASSQGLAGGKYTQYF. The DNA for the CDR3 is TGTGCCAGCAGCCAGGGACTAGCGGGGGGGAAGTATACGCAGTATTTT.

The chain links TRBV28 to TRBJ2-7, with D possibly TRBD1 on 5 matching bases. The CDR3 extends over 14 amino acids. The V end was cut by 2 bases, the J end by 5 bases, with 13 bases between. Germline CDR1 is MDHEN and CDR2 is SYDVKM. The CDR3 nucleotides are TGTGCCAGCAGTTTAATTACAGGTGGCAACGAGCAGTACTTC. Translated: CASSLITGGNEQYF.

The sample holds many counts of this clonotype. The V and J genes are TRBV7-2 and TRBJ2-2; D is unresolved. This CDR3 spans 14 amino acids. Germline CDR1 reads SGHTA; CDR2 reads FQGNSA. With 8 bases removed from V and 5 bases from J, the gap between germline ends came to 15 bases. DNA for the CDR3: TGTGCCAGCGGCCTGGGGTTCAGAACCGGGGAGCTGTTTTTT. This gives the protein CASGLGFRTGELFF.

This clonotype showed up just a few times. Since a much larger clone is just one base distant, this may be a read error. V gene TRBV11-2 combines with J gene TRBJ1-3; D ambiguous. CDR3 length: 14 amino acids. The ends were cut back, 3 bases at V and 0 bases at J, with 6 bases in the middle. In germline, CDR1 is SGHAT, CDR2 FQNNGV. CDR3 residues: CASSFYGSGNTIYF. The CDR3 region has the DNA TGTGCCAGCAGCTTTTACGGCTCTGGAAACACCATATATTTT.